A selection of T cell receptor beta chains follows, all from one sample in a study of T cells in Graves' hyperthyroidism and ophthalmopathy. TCRdb itself ran the multiplex PCR reads through MiXCR, one entry per CDR3 protein. The sample consists of hundreds of thousands of distinct CDR3 sequences, under 25% of them appearing once. The sequencing sample was made of blood. These receptors originate from a man aged 25-45 years with Graves' ophthalmopathy. Each CDR3 is given with its conserved first and last residue. Fields, in order: D gene, clone size, J gene, V gene, CDR3 DNA, CDR3 protein. A D gene is named only where the DNA matches it firmly. The size field is filled for only some rows; it gives once, few, many or a size class.

-,few,TRBJ2-5,TRBV20-1,TGCAGTGCTAACCGGGAGACCCAGTACTTC,CSANRETQYF
-,many,TRBJ2-3,TRBV18,TGTGCCAGCTCTATGGGGGCAGATACGCAGTATTTT,CASSMGADTQYF
-,few,TRBJ2-7,TRBV10-2,TGCGCCAGCAGTGAGTCGATCAGGATCTACGAGCAGTACTTC,CASSESIRIYEQYF
-,-,TRBJ2-3,TRBV28,TGTACCAGCACCCCCCCCCGATCTAGCACAGATACGCAGTATTTT,CTSTPPRSSTDTQYF
TRBD1,-,TRBJ2-1,TRBV5-1,TGCGCCAGCAGCAAGACAGGGGGCGCGGGATACAATGAGCAGTTCTTC,CASSKTGGAGYNEQFF
-,many,TRBJ2-7,TRBV27,TGTGCCAGCAGCCCAATAGAACGCTCCTACGAGCAGTACTTC,CASSPIERSYEQYF
-,many,TRBJ2-5,TRBV28,TGTGCCAGCAGTAAAGGACAGCCGGGGAAAGAGACCCAGTACTTC,CASSKGQPGKETQYF
-,-,TRBJ1-2,TRBV30,TGTGCCTGGAGTTTGAGCTCTAACTATGGCTACACCTTC,CAWSLSSNYGYTF
-,many,TRBJ1-2,TRBV28,TGTGCCAGCAGTCCGAGGGAGGTGACCATAAAATTATATGGCTACACCTTC,CASSPREVTIKLYGYTF
TRBD2,many,TRBJ2-1,TRBV2,TGTGCCAGCAGTGGTTCCAGCGGGATCTACAATGAGCAGTTCTTC,CASSGSSGIYNEQFF
-,many,TRBJ2-1,TRBV12-3/TRBV12-4,TGTGCCAGCACAACAGGTCTGACCTACAATGAGCAGTTCTTC,CASTTGLTYNEQFF
-,-,TRBJ2-7,TRBV5-6,TGTGCCAGCAGCTGGTCCGGGACGGCCTCCTACGAGCAGTACTTC,CASSWSGTASYEQYF
-,-,TRBJ2-1,TRBV7-9,TGTGCCAGCAGCTTAGCGGGGGCCGATGAGCAGTTCTTC,CASSLAGADEQFF
-,many,TRBJ2-3,TRBV7-9,TGTGCCAGCAGCTTAGCCGCTTCGGAGGCAGCCAAGCAGTATTTT,CASSLAASEAAKQYF
-,few,TRBJ2-5,TRBV6-5,TGTGCCAGCAGTTACTCTTCGACAGCCCAAGAGACCCAGTACTTC,CASSYSSTAQETQYF
-,-,TRBJ2-3,TRBV4-1,TGCGCCAGCAGCCTCCAAGTCGCTAGGGCAGATACGCAGTATTTT,CASSLQVARADTQYF
-,-,TRBJ2-7,TRBV5-8,TGTGCCAGCAGACTCGGTGTAAGGGATAACTACGAGCAGTACTTC,CASRLGVRDNYEQYF
-,-,TRBJ2-7,TRBV27,TGTGCCAGCAGCATTTCCCTCTACTACGAGCAGTACTTC,CASSISLYYEQYF
-,many,TRBJ2-7,TRBV28,TGTGCCAGCAGTTACAGGACTACGTACGAGCAGTACTTC,CASSYRTTYEQYF
TRBD2,-,TRBJ2-1,TRBV7-2,TGTGCCAGCAGCTACCTTCGCGGGAGCCTTGGGGATGAGCAGTTCTTC,CASSYLRGSLGDEQFF
-,many,TRBJ2-7,TRBV5-5,TGTGCCAGCAGCTTGCCCCGCGACTACGAGCAGTACTTC,CASSLPRDYEQYF
-,many,TRBJ1-5,TRBV5-1,TGCGCCAGCAGCCCAGGGGTTCAGCCCCAGCATTTT,CASSPGVQPQHF
-,-,TRBJ2-2,TRBV28,TGTGCCAGCAGTCCACCGGTACCCGGGGAGCTGTTTTTT,CASSPPVPGELFF
-,-,TRBJ1-1,TRBV19,TGTGCCAGTAACCCCTCGTCGGGCATGAACACTGAAGCTTTCTTT,CASNPSSGMNTEAFF
-,-,TRBJ1-1,TRBV20-1,TGCAGTGCTAGAGATCCGACAGGAGGGGACACTGAAGCTTTCTTT,CSARDPTGGDTEAFF
TRBD1,many,TRBJ2-7,TRBV7-9,TGTGCCAGCAGCACCCTGACAGGGGTCGAGCAGTACTTC,CASSTLTGVEQYF
-,-,TRBJ2-3,TRBV28,TGTGCCAGCAGTTCTGCGGGCCCCACAGATACGCAGTATTTT,CASSSAGPTDTQYF
-,-,TRBJ2-6,TRBV27,TGTGCCAGCAGTTCACCAGACAGGAACGTCCTGACTTTC,CASSSPDRNVLTF
-,few,TRBJ2-7,TRBV20-1,TGCAGTGCTAGAGATCATAGACGGACCACTCCCTACGAGCAGTACTTC,CSARDHRRTTPYEQYF
-,many,TRBJ2-7,TRBV18,TGTGCCAGCTCAGCAATGGGTCGCCACTCCTACGAGCAGTACTTC,CASSAMGRHSYEQYF
-,-,TRBJ1-3,TRBV10-3,TGTGCCATCAGGGAGGGGGGACACCGCTCTGGAAACACCATATATTTT,CAIREGGHRSGNTIYF
TRBD2,-,TRBJ2-1,TRBV19,TGTGCCAGTAATTCCGGGGCTAGCGGCTACAATGAGCAGTTCTTC,CASNSGASGYNEQFF
-,-,TRBJ1-1,TRBV12-3/TRBV12-4,TGTGCCAGCAGTCCCAGAGGAAGAACTGAAGCTTTCTTT,CASSPRGRTEAFF
-,few,TRBJ1-1,TRBV28,TGTGCCAGCAGTCCCTACAGAGAAAAGAACACTGAAGCTTTCTTT,CASSPYREKNTEAFF
-,few,TRBJ1-4,TRBV30,TGTGCCTGGAGCCCGGGGGGGGTGCGGGAAAAACTGTTTTTT,CAWSPGGVREKLFF
-,once,TRBJ2-1,TRBV19,TGTGCCAGTAGTAACGCTCTAGGGTTGGAGTTCTTC,CASSNALGLEFF
TRBD2,-,TRBJ2-1,TRBV12-3/TRBV12-4,TGTGCCAGCAGTTCCCCTAGCGGGAGGGCTAGGGGTGAGCAGTTCTTC,CASSSPSGRARGEQFF
-,few,TRBJ2-3,TRBV7-9,TGTGCCAGCAGCTCCTACGGGCAGACTAGCACAGATACGCAGTATTTT,CASSSYGQTSTDTQYF
-,many,TRBJ1-1,TRBV7-9,TGTGCCAGCAGCTTTCTGGGTGACACTGAAGCTTTCTTT,CASSFLGDTEAFF
TRBD2,few,TRBJ2-5,TRBV2,TGTGCCAGCAGTGGGGCTAGCGGGAGATCGGAGACCCAGTACTTC,CASSGASGRSETQYF
-,few,TRBJ2-5,TRBV5-5,TGTGCCAGCAGCATCCCCGAGGTAGAGACCCAGTACTTC,CASSIPEVETQYF
TRBD1,few,TRBJ2-2,TRBV10-3,TGTGCCATCAGCGGGGACAGGGGCACCGGGGAGCTGTTTTTT,CAISGDRGTGELFF
TRBD2,few,TRBJ2-7,TRBV5-1,TGCGCCAGCAGCCGACCTTATGGGACTAGCGGGAGGTCCGGCACCTACGAGCAGTACTTC,CASSRPYGTSGRSGTYEQYF
TRBD1,few,TRBJ1-2,TRBV5-8,TGTGCCAGCAGTTACCCCGGGACAGGGGCCATCTATGGCTACACCTTC,CASSYPGTGAIYGYTF
TRBD1,few,TRBJ1-1,TRBV6-1,TGTGCCAGCAGTTCTGGACAGGGGCCCACTGAAGCTTTCTTT,CASSSGQGPTEAFF
TRBD2,many,TRBJ2-3,TRBV28,TGTGCCAGCAGTCGTCAGCGGGAGATAAGCACAGATACGCAGTATTTT,CASSRQREISTDTQYF
-,many,TRBJ2-1,TRBV6-2/TRBV6-3,TGTGCCAGCAGTTACTCGAATGCGGGTGAGCAGTTCTTC,CASSYSNAGEQFF
-,-,TRBJ1-1,TRBV20-1,TGCAGTGCTGTCAGTGCGACAGGCCGGAATGAAGCTTTCTTT,CSAVSATGRNEAFF
-,few,TRBJ2-1,TRBV28,TGTGCCAGCAGTCTTCCTAGGGCCCGTCTGTACAATGAGCAGTTCTTC,CASSLPRARLYNEQFF
-,-,TRBJ1-2,TRBV27,TGTGCCAGCAGGAGTAGTGGAGGGCATTTTTCCCCCGTCGAATATGGCTACACCTTC,CASRSSGGHFSPVEYGYTF
-,few,TRBJ2-2,TRBV20-1,TGCAGTGCCCCGAGTGGGGGGGAGCTGTTTTTT,CSAPSGGELFF
TRBD2,few,TRBJ2-1,TRBV6-9,TGTGCCAGCAGTCCCCATCGGCTAGCGGGACCCTACAATGAGCAGTTCTTC,CASSPHRLAGPYNEQFF